The 11 T cell receptor beta chains reported below all come from one sample, sequenced in a study of blood T cells in healthy people across ages. Primers used in a second PCR of about 6 to 12 cycles were a sample-barcoded 5' primer and a J-beta primer mix. Each CDR3 protein gets one entry after TCRdb re-called the 5' RACE reads with MiXCR. Of around 1.5 million distinct CDR3 sequences in the sample, around 42% were seen once. The specimen sequenced was blood. These receptors were taken from a young woman in good health.

The chain couples TRBV20-1 to TRBJ2-1; D uncertain. Germline V gene sequence: CDR1 DFQATT, CDR2 SNEGSKA (reference sequence). Trimming left V 1 base short and J 2 bases short, with 15 bases between. The CDR3 has 16 amino acids. The CDR3 sequence: CSARVAGLLTYNEQFF. The CDR3 DNA sequence: TGCAGTGCTAGAGTTGCCGGCCTATTAACCTACAATGAGCAGTTCTTC.

Remarks on this clonotype: An end of the junction does not agree with germline; a read error may underlie this. The chain combines TRBV18 with TRBJ2-3; 10 bases line up with TRBD2. CDR3 length: 15 residues. The germline CDR1 and CDR2 sequences are KGHSH and LQKENI. CDR3 sequence (DNA): TGTGCCAACTCACCACTAGCGGGGAGCACAGATACGCAGTATTTT. Translating gives CANSPLAGSTDTQYF.

V is TRBV11-2 and J is TRBJ1-2; D gene uncertain. V lost 0 bases and J lost 8, with 13 bases in between. Germline CDR1 is SGHAT and CDR2 is FQNNGV. The CDR3 totals 14 residues. The CDR3 coding sequence is TGTGCCAGCAGCTTAGATCGGTACGGGCTGGGCTACACCTTC. Amino acid sequence: CASSLDRYGLGYTF.

This clonotype was seen more than once but under ten times. V usage is TRBV20-1 and J usage is TRBJ2-7, with 10 bases fitting TRBD1. V shed 6 bases, J shed 4 bases, and the junction held 6 bases outside the gene matches. The germline gives CDR1 DFQATT, CDR2 SNEGSKA (reference sequence). This CDR3 is 13 amino acids long. CDR3 amino acids: CSAGQGESYEQYF. CDR3 coding DNA: TGCAGTGCAGGACAGGGGGAATCGTACGAGCAGTACTTC.

The CDR3: CASSLGEPLSPLHF. In nucleotides, the CDR3 is TGTGCCAGCAGCTTAGGAGAGCCCTTGTCACCCCTCCACTTT. The V call is TRBV7-2, the J call TRBJ1-6; D remains ambiguous. Trimming stripped 1 base from V and 10 bases from J, with 11 bases between. This CDR3 contains 14 residues. Germline loops: CDR1 SGHTA, CDR2 FQGNSA.

V and J are TRBV29-1 and TRBJ2-3; no reliable D call. Germline CDR1 and CDR2: SQVTM and ANQGSEA. Trimming pared 4 bases from V and 6 bases from J, leaving 14 bases between. This CDR3 is built from 13 residues. CDR3 protein: CSVVDGSVDTQYF. The CDR3 bases are TGCAGCGTTGTGGACGGGTCGGTGGATACGCAGTATTTT.

The chain recombines TRBV28 with TRBJ1-5; 7 positions match TRBD1. CDR3 length equals 15 residues. CDR1 is MDHEN, CDR2 SYDVKM, per germline. The V gene end was trimmed by 5 bases and the J gene end by 3 bases; junction bases not matched to a gene: 7. The CDR3 protein is CASSGDGQVNQPQHF. CDR3 nucleotide sequence: TGTGCCAGCAGTGGGGACGGACAGGTCAATCAGCCCCAGCATTTT.

Here the CDR3 reads CASSLDLDNYGYTF. DNA of the CDR3: TGTGCCAGCAGCTTAGATCTGGACAACTATGGCTACACCTTC. The chain recombines TRBV7-9 with TRBJ1-2; no firm D call. The V end was cut by 1 base, the J end by 2 bases, with 8 bases between. The CDR3 runs 14 residues. CDR1 SEHNR and CDR2 FQNEAQ come from the germline V gene (reference sequence).

The rearrangement uses TRBV7-8 and TRBJ2-1, with 7 bases identical to TRBD2. Germline values: CDR1 SGHVS, CDR2 FQNEAQ. J gave up 13 bases and V 5 bases, and 8 bases lay outside the gene matches. This CDR3 region has 12 residues. Here the CDR3 DNA reads TGTGCCAGCAGCCCGGCTAGCGGCCAACAGTTCTTC. Its protein product is CASSPASGQQFF.

In this sample, this clonotype turned up a few times. This chain links TRBV6-1 with TRBJ2-5, with a weak D call TRBD2 (5 bases). The end of the DNA fits TRBJ2-7 better, so the J call may be wrong. CDR1 MNHNS and CDR2 SASEGT come from the germline V gene. The CDR3 runs 14 residues. The CDR3 DNA reads TGTGCCAGCACCTCGGGCTCCCAGAGGGACGAGCAGTACTTC. The encoded protein is CASTSGSQRDEQYF.

This chain uses TRBV4-1 with TRBJ2-7; the match to TRBD2 covers 8 bases. CDR3 length: 16 residues. The V and J ends lost 4 bases and 0 bases, in that order; junction bases with no gene match: 8. CDR1 MGHRA and CDR2 YSYEKL come from the germline V gene. CDR3 DNA: TGCGCCAGCAGCCTCTCCCAGCGGGGGAGCTCCTACGAGCAGTACTTC. Translating it yields CASSLSQRGSSYEQYF.